These T cell receptor beta chains were read from a single sample in a study of blood T cells in healthy people across ages. TCRdb recomputed calls from the 5' RACE reads with MiXCR, one row per CDR3 protein. There are some 760,000 distinct CDR3 sequences in the sample; around 25% occur only once, and more than 8.5% lies in the top ten. These records were also assigned to another study, of T cells of mothers and their children.

The sequencing sample was made of blood. The receptor source for this set is a boy between 5 and 17 years old in good health. The CDR3 runs from the conserved cysteine through the conserved F or W. The order of the fields is CDR3 protein, CDR3 DNA, J gene, CDR3 length, clone size, V gene, D gene. The D gene is left open where the match is weak. Clone size is shown for a subset of rows, as once, few, many or a class of expanded clone.

CDR3aa: CASSVSPTSYEQYF
CDR3nt: TGTGCCAGCAGCGTTTCACCAACTAGCTACGAGCAGTACTTC
j_gene: TRBJ2-7
len: 14
abundance: .
v_gene: TRBV9
d_gene: .

CDR3aa: CSARDYVVGDYEQYF
CDR3nt: TGCAGTGCTAGAGATTACGTGGTAGGAGACTACGAGCAGTACTTC
j_gene: TRBJ2-7
len: 15
abundance: .
v_gene: TRBV20-1
d_gene: .

CDR3aa: CASSPGDYSYEQYF
CDR3nt: TGTGCCAGCAGCCCCGGGGACTACTCCTACGAGCAGTACTTC
j_gene: TRBJ2-7
len: 14
abundance: few
v_gene: TRBV7-2
d_gene: TRBD2

CDR3aa: CASSLERSLQETQYF
CDR3nt: TGCGCCAGCAGCTTGGAGCGATCGCTACAAGAGACCCAGTACTTC
j_gene: TRBJ2-5
len: 15
abundance: .
v_gene: TRBV5-1
d_gene: .

CDR3aa: CASSPIRQARGYTF
CDR3nt: TGTGCCAGCAGCCCAATCAGACAGGCTCGAGGCTACACCTTC
j_gene: TRBJ1-2
len: 14
abundance: .
v_gene: TRBV7-2
d_gene: .

CDR3aa: CATRWDRVNTGELFF
CDR3nt: TGTGCCACTAGGTGGGACAGGGTGAACACCGGGGAGCTGTTTTTT
j_gene: TRBJ2-2
len: 15
abundance: few
v_gene: TRBV15
d_gene: TRBD1

CDR3aa: CASSFWGETQYF
CDR3nt: TGCGCCAGCAGCTTTTGGGGGGAGACGCAGTATTTT
j_gene: TRBJ2-3
len: 12
abundance: .
v_gene: TRBV5-1
d_gene: .

CDR3aa: CSTIPSEETQYF
CDR3nt: TGCAGTACTATTCCTAGCGAAGAGACCCAGTACTTC
j_gene: TRBJ2-5
len: 12
abundance: .
v_gene: TRBV20-1
d_gene: .

CDR3aa: CSVEDLALADTRQETQYF
CDR3nt: TGCAGCGTTGAAGATTTGGCGCTAGCGGATACACGCCAAGAGACCCAGTACTTC
j_gene: TRBJ2-5
len: 18
abundance: .
v_gene: TRBV29-1
d_gene: TRBD2

CDR3aa: CSVSADRGLYEQYF
CDR3nt: TGCAGTGTCTCAGCTGACAGGGGTTTGTACGAGCAGTACTTC
j_gene: TRBJ2-7
len: 14
abundance: .
v_gene: TRBV20-1
d_gene: TRBD1

CDR3aa: CASSFQEENTEAFF
CDR3nt: TGTGCCAGCAGCTTCCAGGAAGAGAACACTGAAGCTTTCTTT
j_gene: TRBJ1-1
len: 14
abundance: few
v_gene: TRBV7-8
d_gene: .

CDR3aa: CASSLGGQDEQFF
CDR3nt: TGTGCCAGCAGCTTAGGGGGCCAGGATGAGCAGTTCTTC
j_gene: TRBJ2-1
len: 13
abundance: .
v_gene: TRBV7-3
d_gene: .

CDR3aa: CASSQLYNYGYTF
CDR3nt: TGTGCCAGCAGCCAACTCTATAACTATGGCTACACCTTC
j_gene: TRBJ1-2
len: 13
abundance: .
v_gene: TRBV14
d_gene: .

CDR3aa: CATSRDRHSYEQYF
CDR3nt: TGTGCCACCAGCAGAGATCGGCACTCCTACGAGCAGTACTTC
j_gene: TRBJ2-7
len: 14
abundance: .
v_gene: TRBV15
d_gene: .

CDR3aa: CSARSPVTSYEQYF
CDR3nt: TGCAGTGCTAGATCCCCAGTGACCTCCTACGAGCAGTACTTC
j_gene: TRBJ2-7
len: 14
abundance: .
v_gene: TRBV20-1
d_gene: .

CDR3aa: CASSLVGKTGELFF
CDR3nt: TGTGCCAGCAGTTTAGTAGGGAAAACCGGGGAGCTGTTTTTT
j_gene: TRBJ2-2
len: 14
abundance: few
v_gene: TRBV12-3/TRBV12-4
d_gene: .

CDR3aa: CASSRTGVNTEAFF
CDR3nt: TGTGCCAGCTCACGGACAGGAGTGAACACTGAAGCTTTCTTT
j_gene: TRBJ1-1
len: 14
abundance: few
v_gene: TRBV18
d_gene: TRBD1

CDR3aa: CASSLAFRPQFLSYEQYF
CDR3nt: TGTGCCAGCAGCTTAGCGTTTCGCCCTCAATTTTTATCCTACGAGCAGTACTTC
j_gene: TRBJ2-7
len: 18
abundance: .
v_gene: TRBV7-8
d_gene: .

CDR3aa: CATDRGPTGELFF
CDR3nt: TGTGCCACAGACAGGGGGCCAACCGGGGAGCTGTTTTTT
j_gene: TRBJ2-2
len: 13
abundance: .
v_gene: TRBV19
d_gene: TRBD1

CDR3aa: CAISTNRQGSQETQYF
CDR3nt: TGTGCCATCAGTACAAATCGACAGGGTTCCCAAGAGACCCAGTACTTC
j_gene: TRBJ2-5
len: 16
abundance: .
v_gene: TRBV10-3
d_gene: TRBD1

CDR3aa: CSVERQGGFGSGGYTF
CDR3nt: TGCAGCGTTGAAAGGCAGGGAGGGTTCGGTTCCGGTGGCTACACCTTC
j_gene: TRBJ1-2
len: 16
abundance: few
v_gene: TRBV29-1
d_gene: .

CDR3aa: CASSLDRDSPSLFF
CDR3nt: TGTGCTAGCAGCTTAGACCGGGACAGCCCCTCTCTTTTCTTC
j_gene: TRBJ2-1
len: 14
abundance: .
v_gene: TRBV7-7
d_gene: TRBD1

CDR3aa: CASSYRNKGNEQFF
CDR3nt: TGTGCCAGCAGTTACCGTAACAAGGGCAATGAGCAGTTCTTC
j_gene: TRBJ2-1
len: 14
abundance: .
v_gene: TRBV6-6
d_gene: .

CDR3aa: CASSFDREGLYEQYF
CDR3nt: TGTGCCAGCAGCTTTGACCGGGAGGGCCTGTACGAGCAGTACTTC
j_gene: TRBJ2-7
len: 15
abundance: .
v_gene: TRBV7-2
d_gene: TRBD2

CDR3aa: CAVGAYEQYF
CDR3nt: TGTGCCGTCGGGGCCTACGAGCAGTACTTC
j_gene: TRBJ2-7
len: 10
abundance: few
v_gene: TRBV25-1
d_gene: .

CDR3aa: CASSPRGGLQETQYF
CDR3nt: TGTGCCAGCAGTCCCCGGGGGGGCCTCCAAGAGACCCAGTACTTC
j_gene: TRBJ2-5
len: 15
abundance: few
v_gene: TRBV12-3/TRBV12-4
d_gene: TRBD2

CDR3aa: CASSQDLNEQYF
CDR3nt: TGTGCCAGCAGCCAAGATCTCAACGAGCAGTACTTC
j_gene: TRBJ2-7
len: 12
abundance: few
v_gene: TRBV14
d_gene: .

CDR3aa: CASSLDSLAGTYEQYF
CDR3nt: TGTGCCAGCAGCTTAGATTCCCTAGCGGGTACCTACGAGCAGTACTTC
j_gene: TRBJ2-7
len: 16
abundance: .
v_gene: TRBV13
d_gene: TRBD2

CDR3aa: CASSGGGGGYTF
CDR3nt: TGTGCCAGCAGTGGAGGGGGCGGAGGCTACACCTTC
j_gene: TRBJ1-2
len: 12
abundance: few
v_gene: TRBV27
d_gene: TRBD1

CDR3aa: CASSSTKERELYEQYF
CDR3nt: TGTGCCAGCAGTTCGACGAAGGAGCGGGAGCTCTACGAGCAGTACTTC
j_gene: TRBJ2-7
len: 16
abundance: .
v_gene: TRBV28
d_gene: TRBD2

CDR3aa: CASSLSWDQETQYF
CDR3nt: TGCGCCAGCAGCTTGAGTTGGGACCAAGAGACCCAGTACTTC
j_gene: TRBJ2-5
len: 14
abundance: .
v_gene: TRBV5-1
d_gene: .

CDR3aa: CASSKAGGLSSNTGELFF
CDR3nt: TGTGCCAGCAGCAAAGCCGGGGGCCTATCATCGAACACCGGGGAGCTGTTTTTT
j_gene: TRBJ2-2
len: 18
abundance: .
v_gene: TRBV21-1
d_gene: .

CDR3aa: CSVDGTAGSPDNEQFF
CDR3nt: TGCAGCGTTGATGGTACGGCGGGATCTCCCGACAATGAGCAGTTCTTC
j_gene: TRBJ2-1
len: 16
abundance: .
v_gene: TRBV29-1
d_gene: .

CDR3aa: CASSQDFTGTTSTDTQYF
CDR3nt: TGTGCCAGCAGCCAAGATTTTACCGGGACTACCTCCACAGATACGCAGTATTTT
j_gene: TRBJ2-3
len: 18
abundance: .
v_gene: TRBV3-1
d_gene: TRBD2

CDR3aa: CASSVTGIQETQYF
CDR3nt: TGTGCCAGCAGCGTAACGGGGATCCAAGAGACCCAGTACTTC
j_gene: TRBJ2-5
len: 14
abundance: .
v_gene: TRBV9
d_gene: .

CDR3aa: CASSLIGLAGTNEQFF
CDR3nt: TGTGCCAGCAGCTTAATCGGGCTAGCGGGTACTAATGAGCAGTTCTTC
j_gene: TRBJ2-1
len: 16
abundance: .
v_gene: TRBV7-3
d_gene: TRBD2

CDR3aa: CASSESRPGSRPMGYTF
CDR3nt: TGTGCCAGCAGCGAAAGTAGGCCGGGCAGCAGACCTATGGGCTACACCTTC
j_gene: TRBJ1-2
len: 17
abundance: .
v_gene: TRBV7-2
d_gene: .

CDR3aa: CASSQVPPLHF
CDR3nt: TGTGCCAGCAGTCAAGTACCACCCCTCCACTTT
j_gene: TRBJ1-6
len: 11
abundance: few
v_gene: TRBV2
d_gene: .

CDR3aa: CASSQFRQLTSTDTQYF
CDR3nt: TGTGCCAGCAGCCAATTCCGACAGCTCACCAGCACAGATACGCAGTATTTT
j_gene: TRBJ2-3
len: 17
abundance: .
v_gene: TRBV14
d_gene: .

CDR3aa: CASSQEEGSYGYTF
CDR3nt: TGCGCCAGCAGCCAAGAGGAGGGGAGCTATGGCTACACCTTC
j_gene: TRBJ1-2
len: 14
abundance: few
v_gene: TRBV4-1
d_gene: .

CDR3aa: CASSGPTGEKLFF
CDR3nt: TGTGCCAGCAGTGGCCCGACTGGGGAAAAACTGTTTTTT
j_gene: TRBJ1-4
len: 13
abundance: .
v_gene: TRBV6-6
d_gene: .

CDR3aa: CASRYNRGRTDTQYF
CDR3nt: TGTGCCAGCAGGTACAACAGGGGGCGTACAGATACGCAGTATTTT
j_gene: TRBJ2-3
len: 15
abundance: .
v_gene: TRBV12-3/TRBV12-4
d_gene: TRBD1